This T cell receptor beta chain is from a study of OX40 agonist ivuxolimab in advanced cancers. Study-wide context: The treatment was a fully human IgG2 OX40 agonist, ivuxolimab. Study-wide results and limits: Partial responders at 0.1-3.0 mg/kg had among the lowest clonal expansion.

Some clones are missing from TCRdb's copy, which holds only in-frame ones; the method was immunoSEQ multiplex PCR. The sample has approximately 99,000 clones; 85% to 90% are singletons. This clone was found a few times. The target antigen is unknown. Trimming pared 0 bases from V and 5 bases from J, leaving 8 bases between. The CDR3 has 13 residues. Germline values: CDR1 GTSNPN, CDR2 SVGIG (reference sequence). The receptor comes from an adult with an advanced solid tumor such as melanoma, head and neck, liver or kidney cancer. The chain combines TRBV30 with TRBJ1-5; possibly TRBD1 for D (5 bases). The starting material was CD4+ or CD8+ T cells sorted from blood, obtained in a trial of the OX40 agonist ivuxolimab. CDR3 loop: CAWSVRGDQPQHF. CDR3 bases: TGTGCCTGGAGTGTACGGGGGGATCAGCCCCAGCATTTT.